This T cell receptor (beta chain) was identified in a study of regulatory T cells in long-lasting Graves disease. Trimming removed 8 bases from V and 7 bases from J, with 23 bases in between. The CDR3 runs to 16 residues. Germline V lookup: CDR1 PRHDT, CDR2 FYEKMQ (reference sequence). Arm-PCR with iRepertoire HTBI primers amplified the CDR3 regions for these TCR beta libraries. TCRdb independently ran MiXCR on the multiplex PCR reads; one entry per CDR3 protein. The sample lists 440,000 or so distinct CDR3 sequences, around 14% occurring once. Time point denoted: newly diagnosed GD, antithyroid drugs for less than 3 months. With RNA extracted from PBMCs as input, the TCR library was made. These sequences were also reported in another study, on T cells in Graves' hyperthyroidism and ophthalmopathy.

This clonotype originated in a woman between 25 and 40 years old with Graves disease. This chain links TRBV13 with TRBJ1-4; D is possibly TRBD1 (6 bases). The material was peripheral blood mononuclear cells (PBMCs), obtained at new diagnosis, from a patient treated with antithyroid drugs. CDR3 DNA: TGTGCCAGCGCGACCCATGAGGGGGGGGATCCTGAAAAACTGTTTTTT. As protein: CASATHEGGDPEKLFF.